What follows are 18 T cell receptor beta chains derived from one specimen sequenced in a study of cytomegalovirus exposure and HLA in healthy donors. In the PCR, 60 Vbeta and 13 Jbeta primers were used. Sequencing used immunoSEQ multiplex PCR; TCRdb keeps in-frame clones, though not all of them. Its table lists more than 40,000 clones. Sequencing used PBMCs. These receptors originate from a woman aged 40 to 50 in good health and CMV-seronegative.

This chain connects TRBV4-2 to TRBJ2-1, with 11 bases that match TRBD2. V lost 0 bases and J lost 5; bases outside the gene matches: 6. In germline, CDR1 is LGHNA, CDR2 YNFKEQ. CDR3 length equals 17 residues. Here the CDR3 DNA reads TGTGCCAGCAGCCAAGAACCAACTAGCGGGGGAGACAATGAGCAGTTCTTC. Protein sequence: CASSQEPTSGGDNEQFF.

V and J are TRBV18 and TRBJ2-7; 9 bases align to TRBD1. CDR3 size: 15 residues. In germline, CDR1 is KGHSH, CDR2 LQKENI. V trimming: 3 bases; J trimming: 3 bases; junction bases outside the gene matches: 6. This CDR3 is CASSPIGTGYYEQYF. Written as DNA, the CDR3 is TGTGCCAGCTCACCGATCGGGACAGGGTACTACGAGCAGTACTTC.

The chain recombines TRBV1 with TRBJ1-2; the table names TRBD1, a call not compared with the DNA. TRBV1 is a recognized pseudogene. The CDR3 length is 17 residues. CDR3 in DNA: TGCACCAGCAGCCAAAGGGGGTTGACAGGGGTAGTGTATGGCTACACCTTC. Residues: CTSSQRGLTGVVYGYTF.

CDR3 amino acids: CASSHIQGTEAFF. CDR3 bases: TGTGCCAGCAGTCATATACAGGGCACTGAAGCTTTCTTT. The chain is built from TRBV7-9 and TRBJ1-1; maybe TRBD1 (6 bases). This CDR3 is 13 amino acids long. V was clipped by 6 bases and J by 4 bases, with 12 bases between them. CDR1 is SEHNR and CDR2 is FQNEAQ in the germline V gene (reference sequence).

This sequence joins TRBV5-1 and TRBJ2-7, with 9 bases lining up with TRBD1. V gave up 4 bases and J gave up 5 bases; unmatched junction bases: 13. The CDR3 length is 16 residues. Per germline, CDR1 SGHRS and CDR2 YFSETQ. This CDR3 reads CASSRTGTGSTHEQYF. The CDR3 coding sequence is TGCGCCAGCAGCAGAACCGGGACAGGGTCCACTCACGAGCAGTACTTC. Together with reference TRBV5-1 and TRBJ2-7, the CDR3 gives the full variable domain: KAGVTQTPRYLIKTRGQQVTLSCSPISGHRSVSWYQQTPGQGLQFLFEYFSETQRNKGNFPGRFSGRQFSNSRSEMNVSTLELGDSALYLCASSRTGTGSTHEQYFGPGTRLTVT.

The V and J genes are TRBV5-1 and TRBJ2-5; TRBD2 matches at 10 bases. J was trimmed by 5 bases and V by 2 bases; bases with no gene match: 6. CDR1 and CDR2 (germline): SGHRS, YFSETQ. This CDR3 is 15 amino acids long. The CDR3 here is CASSFTGTSEETQYF. CDR3 sequence (DNA): TGCGCCAGCAGCTTTACCGGGACTAGCGAGGAGACCCAGTACTTC. Combining the CDR3 with reference TRBV5-1 and TRBJ2-5 gives the whole variable domain KAGVTQTPRYLIKTRGQQVTLSCSPISGHRSVSWYQQTPGQGLQFLFEYFSETQRNKGNFPGRFSGRQFSNSRSEMNVSTLELGDSALYLCASSFTGTSEETQYFGPGTRLLVL.

The chain has TRBV27 and TRBJ2-7; D is possibly TRBD1 (6 bases). The CDR3 totals 15 residues. V lost 5 bases, J lost 3 bases, and 17 bases lay in between. Per germline, CDR1 MNHEY and CDR2 SMNVEV (reference sequence). The CDR3 is CASSAVQGLLYEQYF. CDR3 bases: TGTGCCAGCAGTGCGGTACAGGGCCTACTCTACGAGCAGTACTTC.

This chain uses TRBV7-9 with TRBJ1-4; tentative D call: TRBD1 (6 bases). Germline V gene lookup returns CDR1 SEHNR and CDR2 FQNEAQ (reference sequence). CDR3 size: 14 residues. With 9 bases removed from V and 0 bases from J, the gap between germline ends came to 11 bases. For the CDR3, the DNA is TGTGCCAGTTCCCGGACAGCAACTAATGAAAAACTGTTTTTT. Protein: CASSRTATNEKLFF.

The chain is built from TRBV19 and TRBJ2-3, with D possibly TRBD2 on 6 matching bases. V was shortened by 5 bases and J by 3 bases, with 18 bases between the two germline ends. Germline CDR1 and CDR2: LNHDA and SQIVND (reference sequence). The CDR3 is 16 residues long. The DNA of the CDR3 is TGTGCCAGTAGTGCCCTGTTCGGGGGTGGGACAGATACGCAGTATTTT. Residues: CASSALFGGGTDTQYF.

The chain links TRBV9 to TRBJ2-1; D is ambiguous. Trimming cost V 0 bases and J 5 bases, with 9 bases left between them. Germline CDR1 is SGDLS and CDR2 is YYNGEE. This CDR3 is 14 amino acids long. The CDR3 sequence: CASSVGAENNEQFF. The CDR3 nucleotides read TGTGCCAGCAGCGTAGGGGCAGAGAACAATGAGCAGTTCTTC.

This chain joins TRBV5-1 and TRBJ2-6, with D hard to call. Germline V gene data show CDR1 as SGHRS and CDR2 as YFSETQ. The CDR3 is 14 amino acids. The V end was cut by 4 bases, the J end by 2 bases, with 7 bases between. CDR3 sequence: CASSKETGANVLTF. The DNA for the CDR3 is TGCGCCAGCAGCAAGGAGACTGGGGCCAACGTCCTGACTTTC.

Points on this clone: A junction boundary mismatches the germline segment, possibly from a read error. The J gene is TRBJ2-3, the V gene TRBV4-1; D ambiguous. Germline CDR1 and CDR2: MGHRA and YSYEKL. This CDR3 is 15 amino acids long. The CDR3 here is CASSQEGARTDKQYF. The CDR3 coding sequence is TGCGCCAGCAGCCAAGAGGGCGCTCGCACAGATAAGCAGTATTTT.

V gene TRBV6-5 combines with J gene TRBJ2-1; D is possibly TRBD2 (5 bases). In germline, CDR1 is MNHEY, CDR2 SVGAGI. The CDR3 is 13 amino acids. V lost 6 bases, J lost 3 bases, and 9 bases lay in between. The chain's CDR3 is CASSRGIYNEQFF. In nucleotides, the CDR3 is TGTGCCAGCAGCCGGGGAATCTACAATGAGCAGTTCTTC.

The chain has TRBV19 and TRBJ1-4; the match to TRBD1 covers 8 bases. This CDR3 comprises 14 residues. Trimming cost V 5 bases and J 4 bases; bases outside gene matches: 3. Per the germline V gene, CDR1 is LNHDA and CDR2 is SQIVND (reference sequence). The CDR3: CASSRTGRNEKLFF. DNA for the CDR3: TGTGCCAGTAGTCGGACAGGGCGTAATGAAAAACTGTTTTTT.

The J gene is TRBJ2-7, the V gene TRBV18; TRBD2 matches at 11 bases. CDR3 length: 15 residues. Losses at the gene ends were 5 bases for V and 7 bases for J; bases not matched to a gene: 10. The V gene's germline CDR1 is KGHSH and CDR2 LQKENI. The CDR3 spells CASSIIAGGPEEQYF. The CDR3 DNA is TGTGCCAGCTCAATTATAGCGGGAGGGCCGGAGGAGCAGTACTTC. The full variable domain, its missing parts supplied by reference TRBV18 and TRBJ2-7, is NAGVMQNPRHLVRRRGQEARLRCSPMKGHSHVYWYRQLPEEGLKFMVYLQKENIIDESGMPKERFSAEFPKEGPSILRIQQVVRGDSAAYFCASSIIAGGPEEQYFGPGTRLTVT.

CDR3: CASSPGTPAKDTQYF. The CDR3 region has the DNA TGTGCCAGCAGCCCCGGGACTCCCGCAAAAGATACGCAGTATTTT. The rearrangement uses TRBV11-1 and TRBJ2-3; TRBD2 is a possible D gene (6 bases). The V end was cut by 5 bases, the J end by 5 bases, with 17 bases between. There are 15 residues in the CDR3. Germline-derived CDR1 and CDR2 are SGHAT and FQDESV (reference sequence).

This sequence joins TRBV5-1 and TRBJ2-7, with 7 bases fitting TRBD2. There are 14 residues in the CDR3. In germline, CDR1 is SGHRS, CDR2 YFSETQ. V shed 6 bases, J shed 2 bases, and the junction held 8 bases outside the gene matches. This CDR3 is CASTRGSGTYEQYF. The DNA for the CDR3 is TGCGCCAGCACCCGGGGGAGCGGGACCTACGAGCAGTACTTC.

The chain combines TRBV4-1 with TRBJ2-2; 8 bases are shared with TRBD2. Losses at the gene ends were 1 base for V and 5 bases for J; bases not matched to a gene: 6. The CDR3 sequence is 16 residues long. Germline assignment: CDR1 MGHRA and CDR2 YSYEKL. The CDR3 loop is CASSQVGTRRTGELFF. The CDR3 region has the DNA TGCGCCAGCAGCCAAGTCGGGACTAGACGAACCGGGGAGCTGTTTTTT.